The rows below give T cell receptor beta chains drawn from one sample of a study of blood T cell repertoires in COVID-19. TCRdb keeps only in-frame clones here, not all; method: immunoSEQ multiplex PCR. Of over 45,000 clones in the sample, roughly 89% were seen once. Material: peripheral blood. The receptors shown here come from an older woman with COVID-19, enrolled during active disease. Each CDR3 is given with its conserved first and last residue. A D gene is named only where the DNA matches it firmly. Clone sizes are given selectively: once, few, many, or a class where the clone is expanded.

TRBD1 | TRBJ2-7 | TRBV19 | NA | TGTGCCAGTAGCCAAGGCGGACAGGGTATTTACGAGCAGTACTTC | CASSQGGQGIYEQYF
TRBD1 | TRBJ2-2 | TRBV5-8 | few | TGTGCCAGCAGCGATGGACAGGGGTACACCGGGGAGCTGTTTTTT | CASSDGQGYTGELFF
NA | TRBJ2-7 | TRBV2 | NA | TGTGCCAGCAGTGATCCTAGGTACGAGCAGTACTTC | CASSDPRYEQYF
NA | TRBJ2-1 | TRBV7-6 | NA | TGTGCCAGCAGCCCCAGCTCCTACAATGAGCAGTTCTTC | CASSPSSYNEQFF
NA | TRBJ2-5 | TRBV27 | NA | TGTGCCAGCAAGAACAGAGGGTACGAAGAGACCCAGTACTTC | CASKNRGYEETQYF
TRBD2 | TRBJ2-3 | TRBV6-2/TRBV6-3 | NA | TGTGCCAGCAGTTCAGCGGGGGGGGAGGGAGATACGCAGTATTTT | CASSSAGGEGDTQYF
TRBD1 | TRBJ1-5 | TRBV19 | NA | TGTGCCAGTAGTACCGGGACAGACAATCAGCCCCAGCATTTT | CASSTGTDNQPQHF
TRBD1 | TRBJ2-2 | TRBV18 | NA | TGTGCCAGCTCACCTCCGGGACAGGGGAACACCGGGGAGCTGTTTTTT | CASSPPGQGNTGELFF
TRBD1 | TRBJ2-7 | TRBV30 | NA | TGTGCCTGGCTAGGGACAGGGGTTTACGAGCAGTACTTC | CAWLGTGVYEQYF
TRBD1 | TRBJ2-2 | TRBV5-4 | NA | TGTGCCAGCAGCTTAACTAACAGGGGGCGGAGTCCCGGGGAGCTGTTTTTT | CASSLTNRGRSPGELFF
TRBD2 | TRBJ2-5 | TRBV11-3 | NA | TGTGCCAGCAGCTTAGTCCTAGCGGGGGGAGAGACCCAGTACTTC | CASSLVLAGGETQYF
TRBD1 | TRBJ1-1 | TRBV18 | NA | TGTGCCAGCTCACCACCCTATGACAGGGAGCGCGGTGCTTTCTTT | CASSPPYDRERGAFF
TRBD2 | TRBJ2-7 | TRBV27 | NA | TGTGCCAGCAGTCCGACGCCGGGAGGGGTAACCTACGAGCAGTACTTC | CASSPTPGGVTYEQYF
NA | TRBJ2-1 | TRBV3-1/TRBV3-2 | once | TGTGCCAGCAGCCGCGCCCAGGGAAACAATGAGCAGTTCTTC | CASSRAQGNNEQFF
TRBD2 | TRBJ2-5 | TRBV7-6 | NA | TGTGCCAGCACCCTGACTAGCGGCCTTCCGGAGACCCAGTACTTC | CASTLTSGLPETQYF
TRBD1 | TRBJ1-1 | TRBV2 | NA | TGTGCCAGCAGCACAGGGGACATGAACACTGAAGCTTTCTTT | CASSTGDMNTEAFF
TRBD2 | TRBJ2-3 | TRBV9 | NA | TGTGCCAGCAGCGTAGGGACTAGCTCTAGGAGCACAGATACGCAGTATTTT | CASSVGTSSRSTDTQYF
NA | TRBJ2-5 | TRBV5-6 | NA | TGTGCCAGCAGCCCTCAGGACTCCCAAAGGATCCAGTACTTC | CASSPQDSQRIQYF
NA | TRBJ2-7 | TRBV6-5 | NA | TGTGCCAGCAGTCCTACGGGACTCCTTTCCTACGAGCAGTACTTC | CASSPTGLLSYEQYF
TRBD1 | TRBJ1-5 | TRBV6-5 | NA | TGTGCCAGCAGTATTCGGACAGGCACTAATCAGCCCCAGCATTTT | CASSIRTGTNQPQHF
NA | TRBJ1-2 | TRBV28 | NA | TGTGCCAGCAGTTTAACCCCGGCAGGGGACTATGGCTACACCTTC | CASSLTPAGDYGYTF
TRBD2 | TRBJ2-5 | TRBV28 | NA | TGTGCCAGCAGTTTATCTAGCGGGAGGACCCAATGGAAAGAGACCCAGTACTTC | CASSLSSGRTQWKETQYF
TRBD1 | TRBJ1-6 | TRBV2 | NA | TGTGCCAGCAGTGTGGCGACAGGGGGCTTAGATTCACCCCTCCACTTT | CASSVATGGLDSPLHF
NA | TRBJ2-2 | TRBV7-2 | NA | TGTGGCGGGGGCCGGCAGGCCTTCACCGGGGAGCTGTTTTTT | CGGGRQAFTGELFF
TRBD1 | TRBJ1-2 | TRBV28 | NA | TGTGCCAGCAGTCAATCCGGGACAGGGAGCCGCTACACCTTC | CASSQSGTGSRYTF
NA | TRBJ1-1 | TRBV12-3/TRBV12-4 | NA | TGTGCCAGCAGTTTCGGGTTACCTGAAGCTTTCTTT | CASSFGLPEAFF
TRBD1 | TRBJ1-2 | TRBV27 | NA | TGTGCCAGCGGCCTCCGACAGGGCATCTATGGCTACACCTTC | CASGLRQGIYGYTF
NA | TRBJ1-3 | TRBV11-3 | NA | TGTGCCAGCAGCCCCTGGCTTTCTGGAAACACCATATATTTT | CASSPWLSGNTIYF
NA | TRBJ2-7 | TRBV28 | NA | TGTGCCAGCAGCAGGCGGGGAGAGCAGTACTTC | CASSRRGEQYF
TRBD2 | TRBJ2-2 | TRBV7-6 | once | TGTGCCAGCAGCCCTACTAGCGGGGGGGGCTCCGGGGAGCTGTTTTTT | CASSPTSGGGSGELFF
NA | TRBJ2-2 | TRBV3-1/TRBV3-2 | many | TGTGCCAGCAGCGGGAGGGAACTAACCCAGGGGAGGACCGGGGAGCTGTTTTTT | CASSGRELTQGRTGELFF
NA | TRBJ2-7 | TRBV28 | NA | TGTGCCAGCAGTTCCCCCCCAGGGGCAAACTACGAGCAGTACTTC | CASSSPPGANYEQYF
TRBD1 | TRBJ2-7 | TRBV5-1 | NA | TGCGCCAGCAGCTTGAGGGGACAGGGGGCAGATGAGCAGTACTTC | CASSLRGQGADEQYF
NA | TRBJ1-5 | TRBV7-2 | once | TGTGCCAGCAGCTTAGTTGGCACCCGTTCGGCGGGGAGCAATCAGCCCCAGCATTTT | CASSLVGTRSAGSNQPQHF
NA | TRBJ1-5 | TRBV10-1 | NA | TGCGCCAGCAGTGAGTATATCCAGGGTTGCAATCAGCCCCAGCATTTT | CASSEYIQGCNQPQHF
NA | TRBJ1-2 | TRBV13 | NA | TGTGCCAGCAGCTTAGGGACAGCCCACTATGGCTACACCTTC | CASSLGTAHYGYTF
TRBD2 | TRBJ2-1 | TRBV5-6 | NA | TGTGCCAGCAGCATGGGACTAGCGGTCTACAATGAGCAGTTCTTC | CASSMGLAVYNEQFF
TRBD2 | TRBJ2-3 | TRBV7-2 | NA | TGTGCCAGCAGCTTAGAGGTAGCGGGAGGGGTTGATACGCAGTATTTT | CASSLEVAGGVDTQYF
NA | TRBJ1-6 | TRBV5-6 | once | TGTGCCAGCAGCTTGGAGAGGGCAAGTTCACCCCTCCACTTT | CASSLERASSPLHF
NA | TRBJ1-3 | TRBV11-3 | NA | TGTGCCAGCCAACTGAACGGAAACACCATATATTTT | CASQLNGNTIYF
NA | TRBJ1-1 | TRBV6-6 | NA | TGTGCCAGCAGCTGGGGGGACGCAGGCAACACTGAAGCTTTCTTT | CASSWGDAGNTEAFF
TRBD2 | TRBJ2-1 | TRBV2 | NA | TGTGCCAGCAGTGATCCGTGGCTAGCGGGAGGTGGAAATGAGCAGTTCTTC | CASSDPWLAGGGNEQFF
NA | TRBJ2-7 | TRBV20-1 | NA | TGCAGTGCTAGTCCGAGCGGATCCTACGAGCAGTACTTC | CSASPSGSYEQYF
TRBD1 | TRBJ1-2 | TRBV7-2 | few | TGTGCCAGCAGCTTCACCACGGGACAGGGGGCTGGCTACACCTTC | CASSFTTGQGAGYTF
NA | TRBJ2-3 | TRBV6-2/TRBV6-3 | NA | TGTGCCAGCAGCCTCGACTCTATCACAGATACGCAGTATTTT | CASSLDSITDTQYF
NA | TRBJ2-1 | TRBV7-6 | NA | TGTGCCAGCAGCCACTGGGCGGGAGAGCAGTTCTTC | CASSHWAGEQFF
NA | TRBJ2-1 | TRBV7-2 | NA | TGTGCCAGCAGCTTAGGACAGGACCTCTACAATGAGCAGTTCTTC | CASSLGQDLYNEQFF
NA | TRBJ2-3 | TRBV27 | NA | TGTGCCAGCAGTTTGACAGGAGGCGTGGGAGATACGCAGTATTTT | CASSLTGGVGDTQYF
NA | TRBJ2-2 | TRBV11-2 | NA | TGTGCCAGCAGCTTATTCTTTACTAGCAGCCTAAGTAACACCGGGGAGCTGTTTTTT | CASSLFFTSSLSNTGELFF
TRBD1 | TRBJ2-7 | TRBV28 | NA | TGTGCCAGCAGTTTGGGACAGGGCGACGAGCAGTACTTC | CASSLGQGDEQYF
NA | TRBJ1-1 | TRBV29-1 | NA | TGCAGCGCAAGACTCTCCCTGAACACTGAAGCTTTCTTT | CSARLSLNTEAFF
NA | TRBJ1-5 | TRBV7-2 | NA | TGTGCCAGCGGACAGCCCTGGGGTTATCAGCCCCAGCATTTT | CASGQPWGYQPQHF
NA | TRBJ2-2 | TRBV6-5 | NA | TGTGCCAGCAGTTACGCGCTACAGGGCCCCACCGGGGAGCTGTTTTTT | CASSYALQGPTGELFF
TRBD1 | TRBJ1-1 | TRBV4-3 | few | TGCGCCAGCAGCCGGGGGACAGGCTGGGAAGCTTTCTTT | CASSRGTGWEAFF
NA | TRBJ2-6 | TRBV19 | NA | TGTGCCAGTACCACGATAGGGGGCTCTGGGGCCAACGTCCTGACTTTC | CASTTIGGSGANVLTF
NA | TRBJ2-3 | TRBV18 | NA | TGTGCCAGCTCACCACCGGGGACTAGCACAGATACGCAGTATTTT | CASSPPGTSTDTQYF
NA | TRBJ1-1 | TRBV7-2 | NA | TGTGCCAGCAGCTTAGGGCCCCAGGGGCAGGGCACTGAAGCTTTCTTT | CASSLGPQGQGTEAFF